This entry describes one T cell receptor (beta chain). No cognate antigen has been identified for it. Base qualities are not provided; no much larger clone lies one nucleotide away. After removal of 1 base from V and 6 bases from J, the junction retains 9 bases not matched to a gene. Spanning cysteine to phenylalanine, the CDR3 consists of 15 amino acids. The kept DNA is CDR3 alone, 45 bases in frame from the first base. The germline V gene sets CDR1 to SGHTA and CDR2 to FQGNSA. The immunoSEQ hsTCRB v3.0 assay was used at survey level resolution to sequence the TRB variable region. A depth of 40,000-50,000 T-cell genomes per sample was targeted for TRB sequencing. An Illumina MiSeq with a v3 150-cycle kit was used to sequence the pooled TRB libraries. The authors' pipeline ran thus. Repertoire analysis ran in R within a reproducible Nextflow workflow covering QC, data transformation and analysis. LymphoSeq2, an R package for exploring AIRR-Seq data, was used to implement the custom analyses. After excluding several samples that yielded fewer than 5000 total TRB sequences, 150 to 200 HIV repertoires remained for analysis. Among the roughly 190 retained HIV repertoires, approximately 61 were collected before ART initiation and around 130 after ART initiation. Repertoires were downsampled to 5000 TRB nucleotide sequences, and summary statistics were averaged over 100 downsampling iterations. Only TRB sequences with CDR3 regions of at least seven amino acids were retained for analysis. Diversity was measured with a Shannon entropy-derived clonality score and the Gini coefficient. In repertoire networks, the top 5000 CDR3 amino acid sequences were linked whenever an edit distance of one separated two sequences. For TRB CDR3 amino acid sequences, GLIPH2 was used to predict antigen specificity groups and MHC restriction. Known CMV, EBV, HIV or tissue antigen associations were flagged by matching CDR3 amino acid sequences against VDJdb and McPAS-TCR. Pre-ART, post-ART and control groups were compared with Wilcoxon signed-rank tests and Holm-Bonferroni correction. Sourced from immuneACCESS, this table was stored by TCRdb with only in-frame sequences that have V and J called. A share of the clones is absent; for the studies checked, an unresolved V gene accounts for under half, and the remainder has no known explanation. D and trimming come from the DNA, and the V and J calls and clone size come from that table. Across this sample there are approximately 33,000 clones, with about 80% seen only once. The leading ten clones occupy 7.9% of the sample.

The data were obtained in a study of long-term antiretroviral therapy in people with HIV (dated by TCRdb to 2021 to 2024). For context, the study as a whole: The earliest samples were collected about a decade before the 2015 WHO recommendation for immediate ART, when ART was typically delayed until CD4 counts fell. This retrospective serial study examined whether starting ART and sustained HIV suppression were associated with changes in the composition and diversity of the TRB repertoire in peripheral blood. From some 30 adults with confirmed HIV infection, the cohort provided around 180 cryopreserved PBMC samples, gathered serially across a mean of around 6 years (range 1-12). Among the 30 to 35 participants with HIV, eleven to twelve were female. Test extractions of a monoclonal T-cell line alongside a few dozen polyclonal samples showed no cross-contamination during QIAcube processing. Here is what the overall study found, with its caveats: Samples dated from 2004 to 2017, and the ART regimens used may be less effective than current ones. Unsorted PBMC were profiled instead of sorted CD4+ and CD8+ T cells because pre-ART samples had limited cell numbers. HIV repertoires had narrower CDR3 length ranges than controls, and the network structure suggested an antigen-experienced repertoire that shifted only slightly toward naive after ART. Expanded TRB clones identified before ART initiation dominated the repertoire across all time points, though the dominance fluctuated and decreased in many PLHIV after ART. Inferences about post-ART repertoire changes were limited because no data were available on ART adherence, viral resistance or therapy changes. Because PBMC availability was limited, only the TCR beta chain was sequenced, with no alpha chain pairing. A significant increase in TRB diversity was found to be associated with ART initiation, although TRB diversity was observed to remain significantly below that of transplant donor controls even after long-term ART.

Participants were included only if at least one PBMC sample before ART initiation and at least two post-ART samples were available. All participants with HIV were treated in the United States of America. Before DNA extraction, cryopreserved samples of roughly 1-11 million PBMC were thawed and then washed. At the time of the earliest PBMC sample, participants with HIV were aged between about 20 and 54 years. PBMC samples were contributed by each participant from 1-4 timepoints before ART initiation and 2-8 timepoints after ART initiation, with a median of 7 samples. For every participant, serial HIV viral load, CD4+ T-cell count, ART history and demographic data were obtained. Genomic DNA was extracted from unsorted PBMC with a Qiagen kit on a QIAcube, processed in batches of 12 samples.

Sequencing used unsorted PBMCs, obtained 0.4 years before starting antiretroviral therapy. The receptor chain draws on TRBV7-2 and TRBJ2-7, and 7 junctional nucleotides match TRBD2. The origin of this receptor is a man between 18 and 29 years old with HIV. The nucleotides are TGTGCCAGCAGCTTAGGGCGGGAGTTGGTTGGCGAGCAGTACTTC. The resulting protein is CASSLGRELVGEQYF.